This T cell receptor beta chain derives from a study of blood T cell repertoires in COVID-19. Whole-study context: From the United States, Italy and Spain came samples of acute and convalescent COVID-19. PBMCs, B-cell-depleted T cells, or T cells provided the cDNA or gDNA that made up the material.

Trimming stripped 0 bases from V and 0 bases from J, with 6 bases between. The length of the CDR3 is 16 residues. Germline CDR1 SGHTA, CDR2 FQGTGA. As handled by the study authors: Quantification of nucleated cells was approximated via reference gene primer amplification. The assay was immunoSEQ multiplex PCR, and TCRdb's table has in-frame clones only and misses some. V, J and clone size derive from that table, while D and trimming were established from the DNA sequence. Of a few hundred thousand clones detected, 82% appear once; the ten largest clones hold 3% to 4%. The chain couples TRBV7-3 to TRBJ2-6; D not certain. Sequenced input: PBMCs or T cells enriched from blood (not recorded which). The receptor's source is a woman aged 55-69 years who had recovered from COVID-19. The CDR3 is CASSLTALSGANVLTF. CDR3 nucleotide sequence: TGTGCCAGCAGCTTAACGGCCCTCTCTGGGGCCAACGTCCTGACTTTC.